The 27 T cell receptor beta chains in this list originate from one sample, sequenced in a study of T-cell reconstitution after alpha-beta-depleted transplantation in children. Unique molecular identifiers tagged the TCRbeta library. TCRdb processed the PCR reads anew with MiXCR; each CDR3 protein has one entry. The sample lists roughly 300,000 distinct CDR3 sequences, around a tenth occurring once. The specimen was peripheral blood, collected 180 days after TCRalphabeta/CD19-depleted stem cell transplant. These receptors were taken from a male patient under 10 years old who had a stem cell transplant for chronic granulomatous disease, so the T cells may come from the graft donor.

This clonotype was detected only a few times. The chain links TRBV18 to TRBJ1-3, with D possibly TRBD1 on 5 matching bases. The CDR3 runs 16 residues. V shed 1 base and J shed 1 base, with 11 bases lying between them. CDR1 and CDR2 (germline): KGHSH, LQKENI. The DNA for the CDR3 is TGTGCCAGCTCACCACAGGGGAGCCTATCTGGAAACACCATATATTTT. This sequence encodes CASSPQGSLSGNTIYF.

The rearrangement uses TRBV3-1 and TRBJ1-1; D possibly corresponds to TRBD1 (5 bases). The CDR3 extends over 16 amino acids. Deletions cut 4 bases from V and 1 base from J, with 16 bases between. Germline V gene lookup returns CDR1 LGHDT and CDR2 YNNKEL (reference sequence). The CDR3 spells CASSPPRDGSNTEAFF. The DNA for the CDR3 is TGTGCCAGCAGCCCCCCCCGGGACGGGTCGAACACTGAAGCTTTCTTT. The full variable domain, in which reference TRBV3-1 and TRBJ1-1 provide the parts outside the CDR3, is DTAVSQTPKYLVTQMGNDKSIKCEQNLGHDTMYWYKQDSKKFLKIMFSYNNKELIINETVPNRFSPKSPDKAHLNLHINSLELGDSAVYFCASSPPRDGSNTEAFFGQGTRLTVV.

There are many counts of this clonotype. This chain uses TRBV20-1 with TRBJ2-7, with D perhaps assigned TRBD1 or TRBD2 (5 bases each). The CDR3 spans 13 residues. From germline, CDR1 is DFQATT and CDR2 SNEGSKA (reference sequence). V gave up 3 bases and J gave up 0 bases, with 9 bases separating them. The CDR3 here is CSASTGTSYEQYF. CDR3 nucleotide sequence: TGCAGTGCTAGTACCGGGACCTCCTACGAGCAGTACTTC.

On this clonotype: A much larger clone lies one base from this, so it may be a read error. This chain connects TRBV6-8 to TRBJ1-4; maybe TRBD1 (6 bases). Germline loops: CDR1 MNHGY, CDR2 SAAAGT. The CDR3 is made up of 17 amino acids. The CDR3 DNA follows: TGTGCCAGCAGTTACTCCCGACAGGAGGCAACTAATGAAAAACTGTCTTTT. It codes for CASSYSRQEATNEKLSF.

As regards this clonotype: This may be a read error: a much more frequent sequence differs by one nucleotide. The V and J genes are TRBV20-1 and TRBJ2-7; the D is unclear. The CDR3 length is 13 residues. The germline gives CDR1 DFQATT, CDR2 SNEGSKA (reference sequence). The V gene lost 3 bases and the J gene lost 1 base, with 10 bases spanning the gap. CDR3 in DNA: TGCAGTGCTAGTTCCAACCCTTCCTACGAGCAGTACTTC. Protein: CSASSNPSYEQYF.

This clonotype has only a few counts. The CDR3 DNA is TGTGCCACCAGCAGAGATCAGGGAGGCAATCAGCCCCAGCATTTT. Translation: CATSRDQGGNQPQHF. The chain combines TRBV15 with TRBJ1-5, with D possibly TRBD1 on 5 matching bases. Germline V gene lookup returns CDR1 LNHNV and CDR2 YYDKDF (reference sequence). The length of the CDR3 is 15 residues. The ends were cut back, 0 bases at V and 2 bases at J, with 8 bases in the middle. Full variable domain (outside the CDR3, taken from reference TRBV15 and TRBJ1-5): DAMVIQNPRYQVTQFGKPVTLSCSQTLNHNVMYWYQQKSSQAPKLLFHYYDKDFNNEADTPDNFQSRRPNTSFCFLDIRSPGLGDTAMYLCATSRDQGGNQPQHFGDGTRLSIL.

The sample holds many counts of this clonotype. The V call is TRBV20-1, the J call TRBJ2-7, with 13 bases lining up with TRBD2. Unmatched junction bases numbered 5, after V lost 5 bases and J lost 7 bases. Germline loops: CDR1 DFQATT, CDR2 SNEGSKA (reference sequence). There are 13 residues in the CDR3. This CDR3 is CSAFGTSGIEQYF. The DNA of the CDR3 is TGCAGTGCTTTTGGGACTAGCGGGATTGAGCAGTACTTC.

This clonotype showed up many times. This chain joins TRBV7-9 and TRBJ2-2, with D possibly matching TRBD2 (5 bases). Trimming left V 5 bases short and J 1 base short, with 8 bases between. The CDR3 loop spans 14 amino acids. Germline CDR1 is SEHNR and CDR2 is FQNEAQ (reference sequence). The chain's CDR3 is CASSAAVNTGELFF. As DNA, the CDR3 is TGTGCCAGCAGCGCAGCGGTGAACACCGGGGAGCTGTTTTTT.

This clonotype was detected only a few times. The chain uses TRBV2 and TRBJ2-2; 13 positions agree with TRBD2. The junction had 3 bases not matched to a gene; V was cut back by 3 bases and J by 2 bases. This CDR3 region has 17 residues. The germline V gene encodes CDR1 SNHLY and CDR2 FYNNEI. CDR3: CASSETSGGLNTGELFF. The CDR3 coding sequence is TGTGCCAGCAGTGAGACTAGCGGGGGGCTAAACACCGGGGAGCTGTTTTTT.

This rearrangement joins TRBV5-1 to TRBJ2-1; 10 bases are a match to TRBD2. Germline CDR1 and CDR2: SGHRS and YFSETQ. CDR3 size: 15 residues. Unmatched junction bases numbered 3, after V lost 1 base and J lost 5 bases. CDR3 region: CASSLFTSGNNEQFF. CDR3 sequence (DNA): TGCGCCAGCAGCTTGTTCACTAGCGGGAACAATGAGCAGTTCTTC.

This clonotype was observed at least ten times. The V gene is TRBV20-1, the J gene TRBJ1-6, with unresolved D. The CDR3 contains 13 residues. Germline CDR1 is DFQATT and CDR2 is SNEGSKA (reference sequence). V lost 0 bases, J lost 7 bases, and 7 bases lay in between. The DNA for the CDR3 is TGCAGTGCTAGAGATGATGGGAATTCACCCCTCCACTTT. Protein sequence: CSARDDGNSPLHF.

This clonotype was seen at least ten times. This CDR3 is CASSPGLGTSGFPEGYEQYF. CDR3 sequence (DNA): TGCGCCAGCAGCCCAGGATTAGGGACTAGCGGGTTTCCCGAAGGCTACGAGCAGTACTTC. This rearrangement joins TRBV5-1 to TRBJ2-7; 12 bases are a match to TRBD2. J gave up 3 bases and V 4 bases, and 20 bases lay outside the gene matches. The V gene's germline CDR1 is SGHRS and CDR2 YFSETQ. The length of the CDR3 is 20 residues.

This clonotype was detected ten times or more. The V gene is TRBV12-3 or TRBV12-4, the J gene TRBJ2-3, with D perhaps assigned TRBD1 or TRBD2 (6 bases each). V lost 6 bases and J lost 6, with 19 bases in between. The CDR3 totals 15 residues. CDR3 region: CASRTGAPGVDTQYF. The DNA for the CDR3 is TGTGCCAGCAGAACGGGGGCCCCGGGGGTGGATACGCAGTATTTT.

The chain combines TRBV12-3 or TRBV12-4 with TRBJ2-7; D may correspond to TRBD1 or TRBD2 (5 bases each). The CDR3 length is 17 residues. V was trimmed by 7 bases and J by 3 bases, leaving 25 bases between them. The CDR3: CASTRKGPSTKSYEQYF. The CDR3 DNA reads TGTGCCAGCACCCGAAAGGGACCCTCCACGAAAAGCTACGAGCAGTACTTC.

This clonotype came up many times. The chain recombines TRBV28 with TRBJ2-6; D remains ambiguous. The CDR3 covers 20 residues. Germline CDR1 is MDHEN and CDR2 is SYDVKM. V lost 4 bases to trimming and J lost 2 bases, with 24 bases between them. The CDR3 DNA is TGTGCCAGCAGTTCCCCCATTGTGAGAGGTAGGACCCCTGGGGCCAACGTCCTGACTTTC. Translated: CASSSPIVRGRTPGANVLTF.

In this sample, this clonotype turned up many times. This chain uses TRBV7-9 with TRBJ2-2; D is uncertain. Trimming cost V 1 base and J 6 bases, with 12 bases left between them. The CDR3 runs to 15 residues. The germline V gene has CDR1 SEHNR and CDR2 FQNEAQ (reference sequence). CDR3 residues: CASSLVSGPAGELFF. CDR3 DNA sequence: TGTGCCAGCAGCTTAGTTTCGGGCCCAGCCGGGGAGCTGTTTTTT.

A word on this clonotype: This could be a read error, since a much larger clone is one nucleotide away. This CDR3 is missing its conserved last phenylalanine or tryptophan, likely due to a read error. The chain couples TRBV7-2 to TRBJ2-7, with 11 bases that match TRBD2. V lost 1 base and J lost 5; bases outside the gene matches: 10. Germline CDR1 reads SGHTA; CDR2 reads FQGNSA. This CDR3 is built from 17 residues. This chain's CDR3 is CASSLGLAGTLGDEQYL. The CDR3 DNA follows: TGTGCCAGCAGCTTAGGACTAGCGGGGACCCTGGGGGACGAGCAGTACTTA.

For this clonotype: The junction departs from the called germline gene at one end, perhaps through a read error. The chain joins TRBV27 to TRBJ1-2, with 7 bases that match TRBD1. Germline V lookup: CDR1 MNHEY, CDR2 SMNVEV (reference sequence). This CDR3 has 15 residues. CDR3 sequence reads: CASSSRQGLNYGDTF. In DNA form, the CDR3 reads TGTGCCAGCAGTTCCCGACAGGGTCTGAACTATGGCGACACCTTC.

This clonotype was counted at least ten times. V gene TRBV28 combines with J gene TRBJ2-7, with 8 positions matching TRBD2. Germline V CDR1 and CDR2: MDHEN, SYDVKM. CDR3 length: 13 residues. V lost 7 bases to trimming and J lost 5 bases; unmatched junction nucleotides: 7. CDR3 amino acids: CASKSGSDDEQYF. In DNA, the CDR3 is TGTGCCAGCAAGAGCGGGAGCGACGACGAGCAGTACTTC.

This sequence joins TRBV18 and TRBJ2-5; D is unresolved. V was shortened by 1 base and J by 5 bases, with 11 bases between the two germline ends. Germline assignment: CDR1 KGHSH and CDR2 LQKENI. The length of the CDR3 is 14 residues. The CDR3 reads CASSPLVNPETQYF. The CDR3 coding sequence is TGTGCCAGCTCACCACTTGTCAATCCGGAGACCCAGTACTTC.

This clonotype was found many times. The gene calls are TRBV6-2 or TRBV6-3 and TRBJ2-5; 8 positions match TRBD2. There are 14 residues in the CDR3. Trimming removed 5 bases from V and 6 bases from J; junction bases left unmatched: 8. Germline CDR1 is MNHEY and CDR2 is SVGEGT. The chain's CDR3 is CASSAAGTSKTQYF. Here the CDR3 DNA reads TGTGCCAGCAGTGCCGCCGGGACTAGTAAGACCCAGTACTTC.

This clonotype was recorded at least ten times. The chain carries TRBV21-1 and TRBJ2-7; the table's D call, TRBD1, has no DNA check behind it. TRBV21-1 is a documented pseudogene. This CDR3 region has 16 residues. This chain's CDR3 is CASSNSTTGLVHEQYF. CDR3 nucleotide sequence: TGTGCCAGCAGCAATTCTACAACAGGGTTGGTTCACGAGCAGTACTTC.

The chain couples TRBV7-9 to TRBJ2-1; 13 positions match TRBD2. This CDR3 spans 16 amino acids. V was pared by 5 bases and J by 7 bases, with 8 bases of the junction left unmatched. In germline, CDR1 is SEHNR, CDR2 FQNEAQ (reference sequence). This chain's CDR3 is CASSQWTSGSYNEQFF. CDR3 DNA: TGTGCCAGCAGCCAATGGACTAGCGGGAGCTATAATGAGCAGTTCTTC.

This clonotype was recorded many times. A junction end diverges from the germline sequence, so it may reflect a read error. The chain links TRBV7-7 to TRBJ2-1, with 7 bases lining up with TRBD2. This CDR3 contains 15 residues. From germline, CDR1 is SSHAT and CDR2 FNYEAQ (reference sequence). CDR3 loop: CASSLGWGGVNEQFF. CDR3 DNA sequence: TGTGCTAGCAGCTTAGGCTGGGGGGGTGTAAATGAGCAGTTCTTC.

This chain uses TRBV4-3 with TRBJ2-7, with D possibly TRBD2 on 5 matching bases. This CDR3 spans 14 amino acids. Germline V gives CDR1 LGHNA, CDR2 YSLEER. The V and J ends lost 3 bases and 4 bases respectively, with 13 bases between them. This chain's CDR3 is CASSHRPGRYEQYF. The CDR3, as DNA: TGCGCCAGCAGCCACCGCCCGGGGAGATACGAGCAGTACTTC.

This clonotype was observed many times. The rearrangement uses TRBV19 and TRBJ1-1, with TRBD1 matching over 7 bases. From germline, CDR1 is LNHDA and CDR2 SQIVND (reference sequence). J gave up 4 bases and V 9 bases, and 11 bases lay outside the gene matches. This CDR3 is built from 14 residues. In nucleotides, the CDR3 is TGTGCCAGCTCACAGGGGAAGTGGGGCACTGAAGCTTTCTTT. It yields the protein CASSQGKWGTEAFF.

About this clonotype: This may be a read error: a much more frequent sequence differs by one nucleotide. The chain carries TRBV11-2 and TRBJ2-2, with 11 positions matching TRBD2. This CDR3 has 16 amino acids. Germline V lookup: CDR1 SGHAT, CDR2 FQNNGV. V gave up 2 bases and J gave up 5 bases; unmatched junction bases: 4. CDR3 sequence: CASSLKLAGATGELFF. For the CDR3, the DNA is TGTGCCAGCAGCTTAAAACTAGCGGGAGCAACCGGGGAGCTGTTTTTT.